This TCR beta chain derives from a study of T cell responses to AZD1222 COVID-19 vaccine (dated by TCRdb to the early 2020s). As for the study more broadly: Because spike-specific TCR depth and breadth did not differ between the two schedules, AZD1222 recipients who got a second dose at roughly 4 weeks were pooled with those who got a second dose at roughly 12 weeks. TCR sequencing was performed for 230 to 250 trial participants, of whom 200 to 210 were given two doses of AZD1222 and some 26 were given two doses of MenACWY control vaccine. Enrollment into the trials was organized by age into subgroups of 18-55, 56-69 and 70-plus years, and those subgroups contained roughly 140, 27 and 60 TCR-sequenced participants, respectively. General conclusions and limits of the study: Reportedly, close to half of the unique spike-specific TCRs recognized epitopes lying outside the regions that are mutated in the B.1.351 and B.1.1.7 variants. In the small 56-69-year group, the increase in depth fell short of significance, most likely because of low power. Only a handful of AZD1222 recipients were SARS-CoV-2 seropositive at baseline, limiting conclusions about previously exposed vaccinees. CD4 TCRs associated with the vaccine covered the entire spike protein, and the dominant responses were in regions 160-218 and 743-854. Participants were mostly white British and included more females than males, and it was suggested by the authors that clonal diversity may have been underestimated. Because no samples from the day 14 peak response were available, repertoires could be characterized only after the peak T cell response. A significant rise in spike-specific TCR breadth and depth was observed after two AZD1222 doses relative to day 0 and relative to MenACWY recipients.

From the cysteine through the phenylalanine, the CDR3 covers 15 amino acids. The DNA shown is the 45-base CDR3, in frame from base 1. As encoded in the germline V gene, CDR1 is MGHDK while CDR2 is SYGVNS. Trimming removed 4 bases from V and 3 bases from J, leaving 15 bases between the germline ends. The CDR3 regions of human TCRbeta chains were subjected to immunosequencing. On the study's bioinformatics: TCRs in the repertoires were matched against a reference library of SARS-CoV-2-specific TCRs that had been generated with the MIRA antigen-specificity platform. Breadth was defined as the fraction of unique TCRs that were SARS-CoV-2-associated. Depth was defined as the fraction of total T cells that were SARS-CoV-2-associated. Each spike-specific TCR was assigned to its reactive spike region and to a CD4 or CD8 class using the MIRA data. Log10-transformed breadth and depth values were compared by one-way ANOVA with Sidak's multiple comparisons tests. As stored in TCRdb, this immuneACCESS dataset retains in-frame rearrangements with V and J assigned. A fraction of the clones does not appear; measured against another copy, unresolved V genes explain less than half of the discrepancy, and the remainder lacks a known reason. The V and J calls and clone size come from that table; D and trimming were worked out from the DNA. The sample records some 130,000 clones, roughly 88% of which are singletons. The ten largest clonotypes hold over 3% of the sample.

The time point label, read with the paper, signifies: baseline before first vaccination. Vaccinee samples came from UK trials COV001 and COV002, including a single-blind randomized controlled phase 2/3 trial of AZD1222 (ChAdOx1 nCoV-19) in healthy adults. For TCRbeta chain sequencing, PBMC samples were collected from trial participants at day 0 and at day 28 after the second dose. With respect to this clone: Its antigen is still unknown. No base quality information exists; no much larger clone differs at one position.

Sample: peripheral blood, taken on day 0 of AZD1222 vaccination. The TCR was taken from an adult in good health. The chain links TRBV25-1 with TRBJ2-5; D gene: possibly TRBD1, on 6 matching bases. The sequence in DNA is TGTGCCAGCAGTGGCCTAGGCAGGGGAGAAGAGACCCAGTACTTC. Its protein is CASSGLGRGEETQYF.